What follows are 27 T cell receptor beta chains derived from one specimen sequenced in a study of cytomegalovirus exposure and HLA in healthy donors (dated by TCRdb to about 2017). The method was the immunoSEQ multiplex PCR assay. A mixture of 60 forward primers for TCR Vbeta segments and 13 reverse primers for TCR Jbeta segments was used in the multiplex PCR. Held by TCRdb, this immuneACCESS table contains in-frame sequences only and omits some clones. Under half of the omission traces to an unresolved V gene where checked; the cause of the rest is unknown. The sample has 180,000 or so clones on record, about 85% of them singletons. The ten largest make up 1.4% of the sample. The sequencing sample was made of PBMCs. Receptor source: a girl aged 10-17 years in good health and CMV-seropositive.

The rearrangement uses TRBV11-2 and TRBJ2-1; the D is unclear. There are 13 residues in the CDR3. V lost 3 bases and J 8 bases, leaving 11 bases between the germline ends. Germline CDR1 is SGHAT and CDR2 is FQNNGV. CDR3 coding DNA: TGTGCCAGCAGCTTCTCCCCTCCAGATGAGCAGTTCTTC. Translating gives CASSFSPPDEQFF.

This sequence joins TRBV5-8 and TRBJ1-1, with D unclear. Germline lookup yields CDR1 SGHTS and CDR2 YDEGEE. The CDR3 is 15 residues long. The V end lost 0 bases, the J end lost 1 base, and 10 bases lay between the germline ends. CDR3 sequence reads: CASSLGLVWNTEAFF. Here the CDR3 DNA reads TGTGCCAGCAGCTTGGGTCTCGTTTGGAACACTGAAGCTTTCTTT.

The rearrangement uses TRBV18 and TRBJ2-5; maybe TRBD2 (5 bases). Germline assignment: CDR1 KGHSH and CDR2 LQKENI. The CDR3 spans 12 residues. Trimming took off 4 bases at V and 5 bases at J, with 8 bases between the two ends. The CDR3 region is CASSRAAETQYF. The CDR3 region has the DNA TGTGCCAGCTCACGAGCGGCGGAGACCCAGTACTTC.

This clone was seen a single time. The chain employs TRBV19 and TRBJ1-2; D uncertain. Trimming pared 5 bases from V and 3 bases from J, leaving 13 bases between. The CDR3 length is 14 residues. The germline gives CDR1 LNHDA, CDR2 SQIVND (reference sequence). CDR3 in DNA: TGTGCCAGTAGTTGGGCCGCAGCGGACTATGGCTACACCTTC. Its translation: CASSWAAADYGYTF.

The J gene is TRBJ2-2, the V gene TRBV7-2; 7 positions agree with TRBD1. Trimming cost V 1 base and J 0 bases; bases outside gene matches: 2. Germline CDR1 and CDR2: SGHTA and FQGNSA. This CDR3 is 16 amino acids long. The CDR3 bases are TGTGCCAGCAGCTTAGGACAGGGCTCGAACACCGGGGAGCTGTTTTTT. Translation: CASSLGQGSNTGELFF.

The CDR3 DNA sequence: TGTGCCAGCAGCCAAGCAGACAGGGGGCTAGACACTGAAGCTTTCTTT. This gives the protein CASSQADRGLDTEAFF. J is TRBJ1-1 and V is TRBV4-2; 10 positions match TRBD1. Trimming at V came to 1 base and at J to 3 bases, leaving 5 bases not matched to a gene. The germline CDR1 and CDR2 sequences are LGHNA and YNFKEQ. The CDR3 has 16 residues.

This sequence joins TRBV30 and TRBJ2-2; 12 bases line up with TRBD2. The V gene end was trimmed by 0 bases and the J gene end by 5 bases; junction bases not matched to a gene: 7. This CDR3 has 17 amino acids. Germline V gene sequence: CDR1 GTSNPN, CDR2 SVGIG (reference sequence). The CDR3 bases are TGTGCCTGGAGTGTACGGCTAGCGGGAGGGCCGACCGGGGAGCTGTTTTTT. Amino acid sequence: CAWSVRLAGGPTGELFF. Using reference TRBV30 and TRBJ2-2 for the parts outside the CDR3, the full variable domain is SQTIHQWPATLVQPVGSPLSLECTVEGTSNPNLYWYRQAAGRGLQLLFYSVGIGQISSEVPQNLSASRPQDRQFILSSKKLLLSDSGFYLCAWSVRLAGGPTGELFFGEGSRLTVL.

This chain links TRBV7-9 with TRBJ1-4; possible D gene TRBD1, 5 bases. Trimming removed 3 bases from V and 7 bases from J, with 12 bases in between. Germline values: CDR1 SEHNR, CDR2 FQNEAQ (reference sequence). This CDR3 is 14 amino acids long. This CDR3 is CASSLRGRSEKLFF. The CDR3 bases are TGTGCCAGCAGCTTGCGGGGACGGTCTGAAAAACTGTTTTTT. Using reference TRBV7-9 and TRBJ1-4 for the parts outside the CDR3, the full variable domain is DTGVSQNPRHKITKRGQNVTFRCDPISEHNRLYWYRQTLGQGPEFLTYFQNEAQLEKSRLLSDRFSAERPKGSFSTLEIQRTEQGDSAMYLCASSLRGRSEKLFFGSGTQLSVL.

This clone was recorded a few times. The CDR3 reads CASSSTDRLGKFF. The CDR3, as DNA: TGTGCCAGCAGCTCCACCGACAGGCTGGGGAAGTTCTTC. The rearrangement links TRBV7-6 to TRBJ2-1; weak D call: TRBD1 (6 bases). CDR1 is SGHVS, CDR2 FNYEAQ, per germline. This CDR3 contains 13 residues. V lost 4 bases and J 14 bases, leaving 18 bases between the germline ends.

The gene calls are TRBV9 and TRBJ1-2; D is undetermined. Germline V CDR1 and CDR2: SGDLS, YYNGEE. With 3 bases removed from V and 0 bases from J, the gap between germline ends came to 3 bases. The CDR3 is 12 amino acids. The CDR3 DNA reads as TGTGCCAGCAGCGCTACTAACTATGGCTACACCTTC. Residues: CASSATNYGYTF.

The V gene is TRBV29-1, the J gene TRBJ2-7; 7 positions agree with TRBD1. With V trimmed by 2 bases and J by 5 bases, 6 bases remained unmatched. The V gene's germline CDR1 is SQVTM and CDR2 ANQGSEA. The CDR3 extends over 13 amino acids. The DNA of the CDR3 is TGCAGCGTTGAACTGACAGGGACCCACGAGCAGTACTTC. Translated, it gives CSVELTGTHEQYF.

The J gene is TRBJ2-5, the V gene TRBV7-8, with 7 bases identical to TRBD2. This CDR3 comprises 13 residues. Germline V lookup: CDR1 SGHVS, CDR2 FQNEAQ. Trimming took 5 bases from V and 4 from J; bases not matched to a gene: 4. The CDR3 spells CASSETSVETQYF. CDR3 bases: TGTGCCAGCAGCGAAACTAGCGTAGAGACCCAGTACTTC.

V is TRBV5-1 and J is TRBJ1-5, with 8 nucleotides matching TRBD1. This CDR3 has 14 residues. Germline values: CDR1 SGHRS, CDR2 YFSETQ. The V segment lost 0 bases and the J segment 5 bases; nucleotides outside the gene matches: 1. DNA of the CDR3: TGCGCCAGCAGCTTGGCAGGGGGCGATCAGCCCCAGCATTTT. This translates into CASSLAGGDQPQHF.

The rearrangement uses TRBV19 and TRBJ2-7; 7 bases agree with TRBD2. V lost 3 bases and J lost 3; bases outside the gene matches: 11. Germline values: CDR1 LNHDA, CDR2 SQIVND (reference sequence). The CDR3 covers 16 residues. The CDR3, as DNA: TGTGCCAGTAGTATTCACGGGGCGGGAGATGTCTACGAGCAGTACTTC. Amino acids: CASSIHGAGDVYEQYF.

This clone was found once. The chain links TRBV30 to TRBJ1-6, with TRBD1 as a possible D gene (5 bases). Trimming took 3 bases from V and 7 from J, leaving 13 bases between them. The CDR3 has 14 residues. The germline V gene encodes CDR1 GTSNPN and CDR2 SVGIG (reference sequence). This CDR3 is CAWRGGPLNSPLHF. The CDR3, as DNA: TGTGCCTGGAGGGGGGGACCGCTGAATTCACCCCTCCACTTT.

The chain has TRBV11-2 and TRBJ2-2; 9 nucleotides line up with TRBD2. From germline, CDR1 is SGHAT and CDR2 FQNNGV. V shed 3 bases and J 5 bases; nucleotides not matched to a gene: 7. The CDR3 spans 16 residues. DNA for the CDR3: TGTGCCAGCAGCTTTGCTAGCGGGATAGGAACCGGGGAGCTGTTTTTT. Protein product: CASSFASGIGTGELFF.

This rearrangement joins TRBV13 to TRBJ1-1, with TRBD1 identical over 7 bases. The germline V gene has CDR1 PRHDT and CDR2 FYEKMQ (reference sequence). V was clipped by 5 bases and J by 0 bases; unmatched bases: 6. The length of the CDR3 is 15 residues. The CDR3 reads CASSETGTLNTEAFF. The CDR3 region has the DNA TGTGCCAGCAGCGAGACAGGGACCCTGAACACTGAAGCTTTCTTT. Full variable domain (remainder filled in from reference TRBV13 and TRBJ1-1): AAGVIQSPRHLIKEKRETATLKCYPIPRHDTVYWYQQGPGQDPQFLISFYEKMQSDKGSIPDRFSAQQFSDYHSELNMSSLELGDSALYFCASSETGTLNTEAFFGQGTRLTVV.

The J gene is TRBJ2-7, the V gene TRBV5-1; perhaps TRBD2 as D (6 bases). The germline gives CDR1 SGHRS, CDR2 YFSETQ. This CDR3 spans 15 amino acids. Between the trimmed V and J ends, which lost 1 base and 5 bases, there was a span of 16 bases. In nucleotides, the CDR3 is TGCGCCAGCAGCTTGTCGAGGAGGGAATCCCACGAGCAGTACTTC. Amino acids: CASSLSRRESHEQYF.

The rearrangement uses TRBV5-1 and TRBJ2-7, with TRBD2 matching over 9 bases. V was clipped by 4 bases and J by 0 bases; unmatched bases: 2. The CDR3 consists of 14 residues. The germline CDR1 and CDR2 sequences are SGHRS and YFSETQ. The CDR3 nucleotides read TGCGCCAGCAGCGGGACTAGCAGCTCCTACGAGCAGTACTTC. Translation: CASSGTSSSYEQYF.

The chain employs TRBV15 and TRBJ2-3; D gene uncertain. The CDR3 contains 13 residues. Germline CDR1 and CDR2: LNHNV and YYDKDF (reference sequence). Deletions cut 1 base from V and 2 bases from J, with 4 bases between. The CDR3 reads CATSRVHTDTQYF. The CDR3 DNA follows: TGTGCCACCAGCAGAGTTCACACAGATACGCAGTATTTT.

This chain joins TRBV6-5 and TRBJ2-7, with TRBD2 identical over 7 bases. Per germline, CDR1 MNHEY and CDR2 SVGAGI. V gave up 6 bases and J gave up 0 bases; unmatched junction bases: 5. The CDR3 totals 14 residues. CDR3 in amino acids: CASRASGSSYEQYF. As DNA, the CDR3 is TGTGCCAGCAGGGCTAGCGGTAGCTCCTACGAGCAGTACTTC.

The CDR3 spells CASSHQGVLAGVGTDTQYF. CDR3 DNA: TGCGCCAGCAGCCACCAAGGCGTACTAGCGGGAGTAGGGACAGATACGCAGTATTTT. This chain uses TRBV5-1 with TRBJ2-3; 11 bases line up with TRBD2. Germline CDR1 is SGHRS and CDR2 is YFSETQ. V shed 4 bases and J 3 bases; nucleotides not matched to a gene: 16. CDR3 length: 19 amino acids.

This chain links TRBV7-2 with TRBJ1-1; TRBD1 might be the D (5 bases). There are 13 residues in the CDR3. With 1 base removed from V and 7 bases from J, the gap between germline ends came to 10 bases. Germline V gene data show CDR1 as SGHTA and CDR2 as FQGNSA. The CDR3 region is CASSLGTTIEAFF. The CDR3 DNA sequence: TGTGCCAGCAGCTTAGGGACAACTATTGAAGCTTTCTTT.

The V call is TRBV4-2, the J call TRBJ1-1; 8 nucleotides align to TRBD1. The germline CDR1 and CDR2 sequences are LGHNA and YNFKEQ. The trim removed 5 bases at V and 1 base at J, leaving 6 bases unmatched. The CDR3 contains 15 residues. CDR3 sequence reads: CASSFGQGRNTEAFF. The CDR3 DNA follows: TGTGCCAGCAGCTTCGGACAGGGCCGGAACACTGAAGCTTTCTTT.

CDR3 DNA: TGCAGCGTTGAAGGATCAGGGAAGGCCCAGTACTTC. Its translation is CSVEGSGKAQYF. The chain joins TRBV29-1 to TRBJ2-5; a weak D match, TRBD1 (5 bases). V was pared by 1 base and J by 9 bases, with 12 bases between. There are 12 residues in the CDR3. From germline, CDR1 is SQVTM and CDR2 ANQGSEA.

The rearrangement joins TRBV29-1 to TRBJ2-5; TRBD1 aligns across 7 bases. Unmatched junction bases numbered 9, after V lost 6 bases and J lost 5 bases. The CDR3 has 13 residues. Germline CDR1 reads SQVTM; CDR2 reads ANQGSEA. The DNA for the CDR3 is TGCAGCGTCGCGACAGGGAATCCGGAGACCCAGTACTTC. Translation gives CSVATGNPETQYF.

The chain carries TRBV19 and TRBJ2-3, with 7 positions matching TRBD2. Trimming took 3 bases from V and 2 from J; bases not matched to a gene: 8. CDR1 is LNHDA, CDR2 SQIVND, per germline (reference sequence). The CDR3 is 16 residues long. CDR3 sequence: CASSIPNLAVTDTQYF. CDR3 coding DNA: TGTGCCAGTAGTATCCCAAACCTAGCGGTCACAGATACGCAGTATTTT.